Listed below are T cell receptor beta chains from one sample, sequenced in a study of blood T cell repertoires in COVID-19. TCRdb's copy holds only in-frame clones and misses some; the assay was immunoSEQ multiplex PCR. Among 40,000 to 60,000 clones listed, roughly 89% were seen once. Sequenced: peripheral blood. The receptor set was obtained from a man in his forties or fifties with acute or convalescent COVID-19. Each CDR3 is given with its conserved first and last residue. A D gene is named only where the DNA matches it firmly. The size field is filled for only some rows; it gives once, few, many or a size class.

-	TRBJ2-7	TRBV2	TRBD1	CASRHRGSSYEQYF	TGTGCCAGCAGACACAGGGGTAGCTCCTACGAGCAGTACTTC
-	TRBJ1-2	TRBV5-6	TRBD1	CASSLAATGDYGYTF	TGTGCCAGCAGCTTGGCGGCTACAGGGGACTATGGCTACACCTTC
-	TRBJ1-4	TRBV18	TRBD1	CASSPSGGDEKLFF	TGTGCCAGCTCACCTTCAGGGGGAGATGAAAAACTGTTTTTT
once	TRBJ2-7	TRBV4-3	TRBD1	CASSQGTGQAYEQYF	TGCGCCAGCAGCCAAGGGACAGGGCAAGCCTACGAGCAGTACTTC
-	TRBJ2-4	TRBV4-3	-	CASSRFTDIQYF	TGCGCCAGCAGCCGATTTACGGACATTCAGTACTTC
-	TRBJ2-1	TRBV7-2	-	CASSLGLARSYNEQFF	TGTGCCAGCAGCCTGGGACTCGCTCGCTCCTACAATGAGCAGTTCTTC
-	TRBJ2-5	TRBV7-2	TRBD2	CASSLRTSETQYF	TGTGCCAGCAGCTTAAGGACTAGTGAGACCCAGTACTTC
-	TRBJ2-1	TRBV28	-	CASSFVSDIDSLSSYNEQFF	TGTGCCAGCAGTTTCGTTTCCGATATAGACAGCCTGAGCTCCTACAATGAGCAGTTCTTC
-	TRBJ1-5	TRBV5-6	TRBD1	CASSRTGQGVKKPQHF	TGTGCCAGCAGCCGAACGGGACAGGGAGTAAAGAAGCCCCAGCATTTT
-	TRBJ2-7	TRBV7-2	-	CASSLVTAYEQYF	TGTGCCAGCAGCTTAGTAACAGCCTACGAGCAGTACTTC
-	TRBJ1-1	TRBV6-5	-	CASTEGGVNTEAFF	TGTGCCAGCACCGAAGGGGGGGTGAACACTGAAGCTTTCTTT
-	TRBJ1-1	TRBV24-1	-	CATSFGGDTEAFF	TGTGCCACTTCTTTCGGAGGGGACACTGAAGCTTTCTTT
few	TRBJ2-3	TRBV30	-	CAWRPFGSPSTDTQYF	TGTGCCTGGAGACCGTTCGGGAGCCCCAGCACAGATACGCAGTATTTT
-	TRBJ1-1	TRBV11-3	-	CASSFDGRREAFF	TGTGCCAGCAGCTTCGATGGGAGACGTGAAGCTTTCTTT
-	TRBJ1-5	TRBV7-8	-	CASSLDQGADQPQHF	TGTGCCAGCAGCTTAGACCAAGGGGCCGATCAGCCCCAGCATTTT
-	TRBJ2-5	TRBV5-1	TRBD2	CASSQAGLQETQYF	TGCGCCAGCAGTCAAGCGGGGCTCCAAGAGACCCAGTACTTC
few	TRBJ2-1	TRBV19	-	CASSHWSDPRGNEQFF	TGTGCCAGTAGTCACTGGAGTGACCCCCGAGGCAATGAGCAGTTCTTC
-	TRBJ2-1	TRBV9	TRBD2	CASSGGTSGSSLGNEQFF	TGTGCCAGCAGCGGCGGGACTAGCGGGAGTAGTTTAGGGAATGAGCAGTTCTTC
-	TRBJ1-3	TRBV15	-	CATSSNSFGNTIYF	TGTGCCACCAGCAGTAACAGTTTCGGAAACACCATATATTTT
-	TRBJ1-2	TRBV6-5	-	CASSYQQRGGGYTF	TGTGCCAGCAGTTACCAACAACGGGGGGGCGGCTACACCTTC
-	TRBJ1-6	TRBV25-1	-	CASSSTGLTENSPLHF	TGTGCCAGCAGTTCAACAGGGCTGACAGAGAATTCACCCCTCCACTTT
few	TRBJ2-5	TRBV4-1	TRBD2	CASSQASGGETQYF	TGCGCCAGCAGCCAAGCTAGCGGGGGAGAGACCCAGTACTTC
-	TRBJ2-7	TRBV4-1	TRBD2	CASSQTSGGPYEQYF	TGCGCCAGCAGCCAAACAAGCGGGGGGCCCTACGAGCAGTACTTC
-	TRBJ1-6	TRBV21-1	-	CASSNIVNSPLHF	TGTGCCAGCAGCAATATAGTCAATTCACCCCTCCACTTT